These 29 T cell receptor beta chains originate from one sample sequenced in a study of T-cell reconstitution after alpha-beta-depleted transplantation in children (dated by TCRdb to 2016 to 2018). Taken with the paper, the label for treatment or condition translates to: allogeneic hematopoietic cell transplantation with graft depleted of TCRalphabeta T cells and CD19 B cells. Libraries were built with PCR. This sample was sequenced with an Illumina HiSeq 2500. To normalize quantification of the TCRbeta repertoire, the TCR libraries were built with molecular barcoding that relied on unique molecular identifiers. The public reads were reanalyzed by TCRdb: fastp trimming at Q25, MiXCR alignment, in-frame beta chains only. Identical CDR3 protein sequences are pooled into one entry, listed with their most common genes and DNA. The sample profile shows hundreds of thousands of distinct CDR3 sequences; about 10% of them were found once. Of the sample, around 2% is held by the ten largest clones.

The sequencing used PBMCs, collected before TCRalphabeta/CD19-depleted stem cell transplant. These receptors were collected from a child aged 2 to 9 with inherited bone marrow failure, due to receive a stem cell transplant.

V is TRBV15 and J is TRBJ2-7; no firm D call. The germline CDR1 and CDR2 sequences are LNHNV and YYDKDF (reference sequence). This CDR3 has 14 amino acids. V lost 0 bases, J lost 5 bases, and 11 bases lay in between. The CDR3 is CATSRDVGLHEQYF. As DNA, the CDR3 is TGTGCCACCAGCAGAGATGTTGGGTTACACGAGCAGTACTTC.

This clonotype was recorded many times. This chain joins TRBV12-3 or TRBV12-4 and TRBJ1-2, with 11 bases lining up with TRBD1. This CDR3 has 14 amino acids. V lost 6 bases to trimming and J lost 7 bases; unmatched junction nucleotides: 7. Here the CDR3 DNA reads TGTGCCAGCAGGACGGACAGGGGGCAGGCTGGCTACACCTTC. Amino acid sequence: CASRTDRGQAGYTF.

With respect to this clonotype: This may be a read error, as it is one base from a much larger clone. The CDR3 DNA sequence: TGCGCCAGCAGCCGTGGGACATGGACCTACGAGCAGTACTTC. This encodes CASSRGTWTYEQYF. The rearrangement uses TRBV4-3 and TRBJ2-7; D is possibly TRBD1 (6 bases). V dropped 4 bases and J dropped 2 bases, with 12 bases sitting between them. The length of the CDR3 is 14 residues. Germline V gives CDR1 LGHNA, CDR2 YSLEER.

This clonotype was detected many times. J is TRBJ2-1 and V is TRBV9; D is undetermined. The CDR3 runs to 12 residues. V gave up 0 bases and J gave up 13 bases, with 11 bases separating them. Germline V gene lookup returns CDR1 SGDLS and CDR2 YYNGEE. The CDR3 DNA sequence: TGTGCCAGCAGCGTAGACGCTAGTCCCCAGTTCTTC. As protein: CASSVDASPQFF.

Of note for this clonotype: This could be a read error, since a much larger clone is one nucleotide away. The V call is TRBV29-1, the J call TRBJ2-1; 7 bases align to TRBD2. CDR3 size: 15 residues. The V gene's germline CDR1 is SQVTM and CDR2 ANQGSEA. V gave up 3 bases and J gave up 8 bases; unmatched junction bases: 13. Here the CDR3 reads CSVDPRGGSRDEQFF. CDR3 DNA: TGCAGCGTTGACCCGAGGGGCGGGAGTAGGGATGAGCAGTTCTTC.

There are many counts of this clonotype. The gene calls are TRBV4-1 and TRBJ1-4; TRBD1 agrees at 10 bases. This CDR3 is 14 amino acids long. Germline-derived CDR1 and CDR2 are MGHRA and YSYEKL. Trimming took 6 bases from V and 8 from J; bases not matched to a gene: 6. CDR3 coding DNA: TGCGCCAGCAGTCGACAGGGGGCGGGCGAAAAACTGTTTTTT. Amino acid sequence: CASSRQGAGEKLFF.

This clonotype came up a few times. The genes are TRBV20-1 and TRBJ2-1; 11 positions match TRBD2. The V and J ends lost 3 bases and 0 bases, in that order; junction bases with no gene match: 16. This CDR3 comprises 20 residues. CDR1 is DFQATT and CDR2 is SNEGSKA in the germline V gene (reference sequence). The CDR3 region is CSARGSGTSGILGSYNEQFF. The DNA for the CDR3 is TGCAGTGCTAGGGGGTCGGGGACTAGCGGCATCTTGGGCTCCTACAATGAGCAGTTCTTC.

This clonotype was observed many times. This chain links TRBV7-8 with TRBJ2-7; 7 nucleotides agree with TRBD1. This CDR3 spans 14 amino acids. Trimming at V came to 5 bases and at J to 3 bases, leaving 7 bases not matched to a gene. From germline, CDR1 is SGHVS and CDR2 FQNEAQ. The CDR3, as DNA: TGTGCCAGCAGCCCTTGGGACAGCGACTACGAGCAGTACTTC. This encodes CASSPWDSDYEQYF.

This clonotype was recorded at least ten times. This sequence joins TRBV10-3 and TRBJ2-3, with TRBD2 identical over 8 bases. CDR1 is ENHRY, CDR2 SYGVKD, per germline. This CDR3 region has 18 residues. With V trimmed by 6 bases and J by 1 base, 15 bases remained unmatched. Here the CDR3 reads CAIRSSPGGVLGTDTQYF. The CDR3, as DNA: TGTGCCATCAGATCATCCCCGGGAGGGGTCCTGGGCACAGATACGCAGTATTTT.

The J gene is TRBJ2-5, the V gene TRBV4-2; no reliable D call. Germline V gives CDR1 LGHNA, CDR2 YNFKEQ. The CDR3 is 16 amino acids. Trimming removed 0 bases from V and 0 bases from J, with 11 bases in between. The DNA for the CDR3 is TGTGCCAGCAGCCAAGAAAGGCGGTTATACCAAGAGACCCAGTACTTC. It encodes CASSQERRLYQETQYF.

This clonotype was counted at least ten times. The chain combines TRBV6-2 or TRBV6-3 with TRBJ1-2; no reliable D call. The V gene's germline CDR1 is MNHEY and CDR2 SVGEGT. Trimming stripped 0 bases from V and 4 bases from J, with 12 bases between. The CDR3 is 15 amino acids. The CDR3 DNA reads TGTGCCAGCAGTTACTCTTCGGCTGAGCCCTATGGCTACACCTTC. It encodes CASSYSSAEPYGYTF.

The DNA for the CDR3 is TGCAGTGCCATCAGGGAATGGGGCGGGGAGCTGTTTTTT. Amino acid sequence: CSAIREWGGELFF. This sequence joins TRBV20-1 and TRBJ2-2, with D maybe TRBD1 (5 bases). V lost 6 bases and J 7 bases, leaving 15 bases between the germline ends. The CDR3 contains 13 residues. Germline V CDR1 and CDR2: DFQATT, SNEGSKA (reference sequence).

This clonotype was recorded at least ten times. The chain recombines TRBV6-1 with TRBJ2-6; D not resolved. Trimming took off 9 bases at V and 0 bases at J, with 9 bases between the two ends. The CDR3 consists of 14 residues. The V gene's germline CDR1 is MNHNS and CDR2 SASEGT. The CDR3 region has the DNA TGTGCCAGTGCAAAACACTCTGGGGCCAACGTCCTGACTTTC. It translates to CASAKHSGANVLTF.

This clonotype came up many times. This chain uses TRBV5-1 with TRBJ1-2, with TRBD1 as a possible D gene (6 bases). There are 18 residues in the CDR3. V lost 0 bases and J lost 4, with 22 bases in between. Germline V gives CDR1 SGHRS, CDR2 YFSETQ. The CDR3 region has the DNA TGCGCCAGCAGCTTGGACCCGGGACAATTAGTAATGCCCTATGGCTACACCTTC. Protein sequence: CASSLDPGQLVMPYGYTF.

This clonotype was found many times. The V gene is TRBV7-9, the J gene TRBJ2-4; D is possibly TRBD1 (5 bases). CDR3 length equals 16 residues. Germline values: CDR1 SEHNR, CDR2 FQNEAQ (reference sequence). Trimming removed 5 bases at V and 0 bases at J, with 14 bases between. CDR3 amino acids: CASSPRTSVAKNIQYF. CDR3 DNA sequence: TGTGCCAGCAGCCCCCGGACATCTGTAGCCAAAAACATTCAGTACTTC.

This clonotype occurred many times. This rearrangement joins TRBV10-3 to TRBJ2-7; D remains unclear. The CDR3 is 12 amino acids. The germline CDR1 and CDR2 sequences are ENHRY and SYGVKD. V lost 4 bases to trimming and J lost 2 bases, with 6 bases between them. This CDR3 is CAISASAYEQYF. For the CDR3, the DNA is TGTGCCATCAGTGCCAGCGCCTACGAGCAGTACTTC.

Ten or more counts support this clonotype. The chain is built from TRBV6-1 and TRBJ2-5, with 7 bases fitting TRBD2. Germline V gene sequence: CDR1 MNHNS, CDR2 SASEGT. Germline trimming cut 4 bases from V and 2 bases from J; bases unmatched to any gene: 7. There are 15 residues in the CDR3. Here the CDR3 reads CASSVAGVPQETQYF. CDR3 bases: TGTGCCAGCAGTGTGGCGGGAGTACCGCAAGAGACCCAGTACTTC.

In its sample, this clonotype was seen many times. The CDR3 DNA reads as TGTGCCAGCAGTACCCCTCGGGGGAGGGTAGACACTGAAGCTTTCTTT. As protein: CASSTPRGRVDTEAFF. This chain connects TRBV12-3 or TRBV12-4 to TRBJ1-1; a weak D match, TRBD1 (5 bases). The CDR3 spans 16 residues. With 5 bases removed from V and 3 bases from J, the gap between germline ends came to 19 bases.

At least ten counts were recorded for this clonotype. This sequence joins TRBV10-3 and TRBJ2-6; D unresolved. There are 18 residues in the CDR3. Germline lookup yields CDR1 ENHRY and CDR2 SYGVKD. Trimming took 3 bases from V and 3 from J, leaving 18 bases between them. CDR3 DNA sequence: TGTGCCATCAGTGATGGGGTCAGGTACACCAATGGGGCCAACGTCCTGACTTTC. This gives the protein CAISDGVRYTNGANVLTF.

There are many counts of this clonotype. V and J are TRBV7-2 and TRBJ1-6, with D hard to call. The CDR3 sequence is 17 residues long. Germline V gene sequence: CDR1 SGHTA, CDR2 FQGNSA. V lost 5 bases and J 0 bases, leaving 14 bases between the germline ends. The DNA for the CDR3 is TGTGCCAGCAGCACCTTCTCAGACCTCTCCTATAATTCACCCCTCCACTTT. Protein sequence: CASSTFSDLSYNSPLHF.

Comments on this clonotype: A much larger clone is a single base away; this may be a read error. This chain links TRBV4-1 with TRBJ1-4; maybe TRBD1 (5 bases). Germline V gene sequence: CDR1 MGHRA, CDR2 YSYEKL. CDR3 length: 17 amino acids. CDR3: CASSRRQGPSKNENLFF. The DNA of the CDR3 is TGCGCCAGCAGCCGGAGGCAGGGCCCCTCTAAGAATGAAAACCTGTTTTTT.

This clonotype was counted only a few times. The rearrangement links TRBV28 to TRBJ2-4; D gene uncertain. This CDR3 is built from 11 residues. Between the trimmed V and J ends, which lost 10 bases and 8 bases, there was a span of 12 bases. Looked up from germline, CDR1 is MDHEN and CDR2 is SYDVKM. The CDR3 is CATLGLDIQYF. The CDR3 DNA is TGTGCCACCCTTGGGCTGGACATTCAGTACTTC.

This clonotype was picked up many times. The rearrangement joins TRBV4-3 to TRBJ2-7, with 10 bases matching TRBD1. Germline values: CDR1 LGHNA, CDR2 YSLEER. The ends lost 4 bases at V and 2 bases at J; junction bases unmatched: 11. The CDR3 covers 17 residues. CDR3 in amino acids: CASSPNTFGQGAYEQYF. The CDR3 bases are TGCGCCAGCAGCCCCAACACCTTCGGACAGGGGGCCTACGAGCAGTACTTC.

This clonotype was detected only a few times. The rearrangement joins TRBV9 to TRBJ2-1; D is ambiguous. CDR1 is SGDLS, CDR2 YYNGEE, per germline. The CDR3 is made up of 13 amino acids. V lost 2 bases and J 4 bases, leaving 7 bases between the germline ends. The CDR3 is CASSVLGYNEQFF. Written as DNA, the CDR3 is TGTGCCAGCAGCGTTCTGGGATACAATGAGCAGTTCTTC.

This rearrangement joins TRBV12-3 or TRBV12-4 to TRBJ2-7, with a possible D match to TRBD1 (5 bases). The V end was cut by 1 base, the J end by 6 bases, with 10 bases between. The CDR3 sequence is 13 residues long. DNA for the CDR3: TGTGCCAGCAGTTTAGTAAGGCAGGGCGAGCAGTACTTC. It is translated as CASSLVRQGEQYF.

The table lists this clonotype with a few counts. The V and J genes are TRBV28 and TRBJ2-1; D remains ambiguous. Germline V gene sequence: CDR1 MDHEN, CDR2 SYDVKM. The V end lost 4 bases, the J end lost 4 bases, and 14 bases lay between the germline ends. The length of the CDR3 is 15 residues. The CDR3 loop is CASSSRHQSYNEQFF. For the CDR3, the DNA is TGTGCCAGCAGTTCCCGGCACCAGTCGTACAATGAGCAGTTCTTC.

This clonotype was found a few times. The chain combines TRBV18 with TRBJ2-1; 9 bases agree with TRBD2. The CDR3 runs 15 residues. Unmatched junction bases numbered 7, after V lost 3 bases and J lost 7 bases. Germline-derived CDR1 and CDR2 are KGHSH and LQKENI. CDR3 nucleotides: TGTGCCAGCTCACCGCTAGCGGGAACGAGGAATGAGCAGTTCTTC. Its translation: CASSPLAGTRNEQFF.

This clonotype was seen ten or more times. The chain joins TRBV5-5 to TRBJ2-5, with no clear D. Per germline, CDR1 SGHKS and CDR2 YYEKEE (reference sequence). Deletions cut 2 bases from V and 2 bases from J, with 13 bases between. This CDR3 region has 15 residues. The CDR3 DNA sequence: TGTGCCAGCAGCTTCAACCGGGCTATTCAAGAGACCCAGTACTTC. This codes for CASSFNRAIQETQYF.

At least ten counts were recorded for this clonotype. The chain's CDR3 is CATASGASTDTQYF. The CDR3 DNA is TGTGCCACCGCGAGCGGGGCTAGCACAGATACGCAGTATTTT. This chain links TRBV27 with TRBJ2-3, with 7 bases that match TRBD2. The CDR3 is 14 residues long. Trimming removed 10 bases from V and 0 bases from J; junction bases left unmatched: 7. The germline V gene has CDR1 MNHEY and CDR2 SMNVEV (reference sequence).